Below are 9 T cell receptor beta chains sequenced from a single sample in a study of OX40 agonist ivuxolimab in advanced cancers. Produced via immunoSEQ multiplex PCR; TCRdb's table is partial and in-frame only. The profile covers some 80,000 clones, with approximately 90% appearing a single time and 0.72% taken by the ten largest. The sample was CD4+ or CD8+ T cells sorted from blood, taken in a trial of the OX40 agonist ivuxolimab. The receptors come from an adult with an advanced solid tumor such as melanoma, head and neck, liver or kidney cancer.

The genes are TRBV7-2 and TRBJ2-7; TRBD1 agrees at 9 bases. V lost 5 bases and J lost 1; bases outside the gene matches: 12. The V gene's germline CDR1 is SGHTA and CDR2 FQGNSA. CDR3 length equals 17 residues. The CDR3 DNA follows: TGTGCCAGCAGCAGGAACTCCGGGACAGGGCTTTCCTACGAGCAGTACTTC. It yields the protein CASSRNSGTGLSYEQYF.

V usage is TRBV7-2 and J usage is TRBJ2-2; D perhaps matches TRBD2 (5 bases). CDR3 length equals 14 residues. Germline CDR1 SGHTA, CDR2 FQGNSA. Trimming removed 1 base from V and 4 bases from J, with 7 bases in between. CDR3: CASSLVRGTGELFF. CDR3 DNA sequence: TGTGCCAGCAGCTTAGTCCGGGGCACCGGGGAGCTGTTTTTT.

CDR3 DNA sequence: TGTGCCAGCTCACCAAGTCGGGGGGCCGACAATGAGCAGTTCTTC. This sequence encodes CASSPSRGADNEQFF. V gene TRBV18 combines with J gene TRBJ2-1; tentative D call: TRBD2 (7 bases). The CDR3 spans 15 residues. V lost 2 bases, J lost 5 bases, and 13 bases lay in between. CDR1 KGHSH and CDR2 LQKENI come from the germline V gene.

As DNA, the CDR3 is TGTGCCAGCAGGAAAATGACGCGGGCTAGCGGGGGCTACGAGCAGTACTTC. Its protein product is CASRKMTRASGGYEQYF. The J gene is TRBJ2-7, the V gene TRBV27; 10 bases map to TRBD2. Germline CDR1 is MNHEY and CDR2 is SMNVEV (reference sequence). The CDR3 has 17 amino acids. V was clipped by 6 bases and J by 3 bases; unmatched bases: 14.

This clone has only one observation. The rearrangement uses TRBV7-2 and TRBJ2-2; 8 bases line up with TRBD2. This CDR3 has 15 amino acids. CDR1 SGHTA and CDR2 FQGNSA come from the germline V gene. Trimming took 9 bases from V and 4 from J; bases not matched to a gene: 10. Here the CDR3 DNA reads TGTGCCAGTTCCTTCGGGGGGGCCAGCACCGGGGAGCTGTTTTTT. This sequence encodes CASSFGGASTGELFF.

The chain couples TRBV4-1 to TRBJ1-2; D is unclear. Germline V gene lookup returns CDR1 MGHRA and CDR2 YSYEKL. The CDR3 runs to 17 residues. Trimming stripped 0 bases from V and 4 bases from J, with 18 bases between. DNA of the CDR3: TGCGCCAGCAGCCAAGAACGGGGATCCGAAGAATTCTATGGCTACACCTTC. Translation gives CASSQERGSEEFYGYTF.

V gene TRBV10-3 combines with J gene TRBJ2-3, with 10 bases fitting TRBD2. CDR3 length equals 16 residues. J lost 0 bases, V lost 4 bases, and 4 bases had no gene match. The V gene's germline CDR1 is ENHRY and CDR2 SYGVKD. The CDR3 loop is CAISVVLAGSTDTQYF. In nucleotides, the CDR3 is TGTGCCATCAGTGTCGTACTAGCGGGGAGCACAGATACGCAGTATTTT.

The J gene is TRBJ2-2, the V gene TRBV4-1; D gene ambiguous. Trimming took 4 bases from V and 4 from J, leaving 10 bases between them. The CDR3 consists of 14 residues. Per the germline V gene, CDR1 is MGHRA and CDR2 is YSYEKL. The CDR3 DNA follows: TGCGCCAGCAGCCCAAGCATACCCACCGGGGAGCTGTTTTTT. Its translation: CASSPSIPTGELFF.

CDR3 nucleotide sequence: TGTGCCAGCAGCTCAACTAGCGGGAGCGCCAAAGGGTACTTC. It codes for CASSSTSGSAKGYF. V and J are TRBV7-9 and TRBJ2-7, with TRBD2 identical over 11 bases. J was trimmed by 12 bases and V by 4 bases; bases with no gene match: 11. From germline, CDR1 is SEHNR and CDR2 FQNEAQ (reference sequence). The CDR3 sequence is 14 residues long.